A selection of T cell receptor beta chains follows, all from one sample in a study of T cell changes during pregnancy in multiple sclerosis. Clones were sequenced by immunoSEQ multiplex PCR, and TCRdb holds only the in-frame ones, with some missing. This table has about 28,000 clones, roughly 89% appearing once. The sample was CD4+ T cells from peripheral blood mononuclear cells, taken in the second trimester of pregnancy. The source is a female donor with multiple sclerosis, enrolled in a pregnancy study. Both conserved end residues are part of each CDR3. A D gene is named only where the DNA matches it firmly. Not all rows give a size; the values are once, few, many and, for expanded clones, a class.

D: .; V: TRBV14; size: .; J: TRBJ2-3; DNA: TGTGCCAGCAGCCGACATGGGACAGATACGCAGTATTTT; CDR3: CASSRHGTDTQYF
D: TRBD1; V: TRBV30; size: .; J: TRBJ2-1; DNA: TGTGCCTGGAGTGTGAGGACAGGAGGAAGCAATGAGCAGTTCTTC; CDR3: CAWSVRTGGSNEQFF
D: .; V: TRBV27; size: .; J: TRBJ1-6; DNA: TGTGCCAGCAGTGGACGGGGAGTTGGGTCACCCCTCCACTTT; CDR3: CASSGRGVGSPLHF
D: TRBD1; V: TRBV5-4; size: .; J: TRBJ2-7; DNA: TGTGCCAGCAGCCCCGGGACAGGGGTAGTAGTAGGCTACGAGCAGTACTTC; CDR3: CASSPGTGVVVGYEQYF
D: .; V: TRBV2; size: .; J: TRBJ2-7; DNA: TGTGCCAGCAGGGCCACCTCCTACGAGCAGTACTTC; CDR3: CASRATSYEQYF
D: TRBD2; V: TRBV7-2; size: .; J: TRBJ2-1; DNA: TGTGCCAGCAGCTTGATGGGTAGCGGGGGGGTAAATGAGCAGTTCTTC; CDR3: CASSLMGSGGVNEQFF
D: .; V: TRBV19; size: .; J: TRBJ1-6; DNA: TGTGCCACCAGCGGCCTCTCCTATAATTCACCCCTCCACTTT; CDR3: CATSGLSYNSPLHF
D: TRBD2; V: TRBV6-1; size: few; J: TRBJ2-7; DNA: TGTGCCAGCAGTGAACGGCAGGGAGGGCCCTACGAGCAGTACTTC; CDR3: CASSERQGGPYEQYF
D: .; V: TRBV25-1; size: .; J: TRBJ1-6; DNA: TGTGCCAGCAGTGACTCATGGGCGCCCCTCCACTTT; CDR3: CASSDSWAPLHF
D: .; V: TRBV6-6; size: .; J: TRBJ1-1; DNA: TGTGCCAGCAATGTAGACACTGAAGCTTTCTTT; CDR3: CASNVDTEAFF
D: .; V: TRBV5-4; size: .; J: TRBJ2-5; DNA: TGTGCCAGCAGCCCGACAGACGATAAAGAGACCCAGTACTTC; CDR3: CASSPTDDKETQYF
D: .; V: TRBV11-2; size: .; J: TRBJ2-2; DNA: TGTGCCAGCAGCTTGGGACTCTACTTGGCTGGCGGGGAGCTGTTTTTT; CDR3: CASSLGLYLAGGELFF
D: .; V: TRBV2; size: .; J: TRBJ1-1; DNA: TGTGCCAGCAGTGATTTGGGCGGACATCAGGGGCACACTGAAGCTTTCTTT; CDR3: CASSDLGGHQGHTEAFF
D: .; V: TRBV6-5; size: .; J: TRBJ2-1; DNA: TGTGCCAGCACCCACTACAATGAGCAGTTCTTC; CDR3: CASTHYNEQFF
D: .; V: TRBV11-2; size: .; J: TRBJ2-7; DNA: TGTGCCAGCAGCCCGAGGCGGAGCTCCTACGAGCAGTACTTC; CDR3: CASSPRRSSYEQYF
D: TRBD2; V: TRBV2; size: .; J: TRBJ2-7; DNA: TGTGCCAGCGAAGCCGGGACTAGCGGGGGGTACGAGCAGTACTTC; CDR3: CASEAGTSGGYEQYF
D: TRBD2; V: TRBV2; size: .; J: TRBJ2-3; DNA: TGTGCCAGCAGTCGGATGAGCGGGGGCTCCACAGATACGCAGTATTTT; CDR3: CASSRMSGGSTDTQYF
D: TRBD2; V: TRBV7-2; size: .; J: TRBJ2-1; DNA: TGTGCCAGCAGCTTAGACCTAGCGGGGGGGCCGGGCAATGAGCAGTTCTTC; CDR3: CASSLDLAGGPGNEQFF
D: TRBD1; V: TRBV30; size: few; J: TRBJ1-1; DNA: TGTGCCTGGAGCCTACAGGGGGACACTGAAGCTTTCTTT; CDR3: CAWSLQGDTEAFF
D: .; V: TRBV11-2; size: .; J: TRBJ1-3; DNA: TGTGCCAGCAGCTTCTACGGACAGAGTGGAAACACCATATATTTT; CDR3: CASSFYGQSGNTIYF
D: .; V: TRBV9; size: .; J: TRBJ1-2; DNA: TGTGCCAGCAGCCGGATAGCCTTTTATGGCTACACCTTC; CDR3: CASSRIAFYGYTF
D: .; V: TRBV6-1; size: .; J: TRBJ2-5; DNA: TGTGCCAGCTGTGACCTACAGGGTTACGAGACCCAGTACTTC; CDR3: CASCDLQGYETQYF
D: .; V: TRBV30; size: .; J: TRBJ1-3; DNA: TGTGCCTGGACCCCGGGACACTCTGGAAACACCATATATTTT; CDR3: CAWTPGHSGNTIYF
D: .; V: TRBV2; size: .; J: TRBJ2-3; DNA: TGTGCCAGCAGTGAAGGGAGGCCGCCAGATACGCAGTATTTT; CDR3: CASSEGRPPDTQYF
D: .; V: TRBV9; size: .; J: TRBJ1-1; DNA: TGTGCCAGCAGCGTAGACTGGAACACTGAAGCTTTCTTT; CDR3: CASSVDWNTEAFF
D: .; V: TRBV6-6; size: .; J: TRBJ1-5; DNA: TGTGCCAGCAGTTACCGGCAGGGCATCAATCAGCCCCAGCATTTT; CDR3: CASSYRQGINQPQHF
D: TRBD1; V: TRBV11-3; size: few; J: TRBJ2-5; DNA: TGTGCCAGCAGCTCTCAAGGGACAGGGAGGGAGACCCAGTACTTC; CDR3: CASSSQGTGRETQYF
D: .; V: TRBV28; size: .; J: TRBJ1-2; DNA: TGTGCCAGCAGCCTAAGGGGGTTCTATGGCTACACCTTC; CDR3: CASSLRGFYGYTF
D: TRBD1; V: TRBV18; size: .; J: TRBJ1-4; DNA: TGTGCCAGCTCACGGGACAGGGGCGAAAAACTGTTTTTT; CDR3: CASSRDRGEKLFF
D: .; V: TRBV7-9; size: .; J: TRBJ1-1; DNA: TGTGCCAGCAGCTTAGGTTCGGCAGGTTCAGTGATGCAAGCTTTCTTT; CDR3: CASSLGSAGSVMQAFF
D: .; V: TRBV15; size: .; J: TRBJ2-6; DNA: TGTGCCACCAGCATTGCGGTTTGGGGGGCCAACGTCCTGACTTTC; CDR3: CATSIAVWGANVLTF
D: .; V: TRBV19; size: .; J: TRBJ2-2; DNA: TGTGCCAGTAGTAGACAGGAGGAAAACACCGGGGAGCTGTTTTTT; CDR3: CASSRQEENTGELFF
D: .; V: TRBV4-3; size: .; J: TRBJ1-2; DNA: TGCGCCAGCAGCCTCGGACAGAACCTCTATGGCTACACCTTC; CDR3: CASSLGQNLYGYTF
D: .; V: TRBV2; size: .; J: TRBJ2-7; DNA: TGTGCCAGCAACCTTCGGGGGGAGCAGTACTTC; CDR3: CASNLRGEQYF
D: TRBD1; V: TRBV10-3; size: .; J: TRBJ1-1; DNA: TGTGCCATCAGTGAGTCGGGACAGGTGGAAGCTTTCTTT; CDR3: CAISESGQVEAFF
D: .; V: TRBV7-9; size: once; J: TRBJ1-4; DNA: TGTGCCAGCAGCTCCCGGACTGGAGAAAAACTGTTTTTT; CDR3: CASSSRTGEKLFF
D: .; V: TRBV6-4; size: .; J: TRBJ2-3; DNA: TGTGCCAGCAGTGACTTAGCAGGGGTGGGTACGCAGTATTTT; CDR3: CASSDLAGVGTQYF
D: TRBD1; V: TRBV5-1; size: .; J: TRBJ1-1; DNA: TGCGCCAGCAGCACACAGGGGTGGGCTGAAGCTTTCTTT; CDR3: CASSTQGWAEAFF
D: TRBD1; V: TRBV9; size: once; J: TRBJ2-2; DNA: TGTGCCAGCAGCGGACTCGGACAGGGGGTGGCCGGGGAGCTGTTTTTT; CDR3: CASSGLGQGVAGELFF
D: .; V: TRBV6-6; size: .; J: TRBJ2-1; DNA: TGTGCCAGCAGACACGACATTCGGGGGAATGAGCAGTTCTTC; CDR3: CASRHDIRGNEQFF
D: .; V: TRBV30; size: medium-sized; J: TRBJ1-5; DNA: TGTGCCTGGAGGCTCTCGGACAGCCGGAATCAGCCCCAGCATTTT; CDR3: CAWRLSDSRNQPQHF
D: TRBD2; V: TRBV4-3; size: .; J: TRBJ2-3; DNA: TGCGCCAGCAGCCAGGCTCCGACTAGCGGGGGGGCAAGGTTTACTAGCACAGATACGCAGTATTTT; CDR3: CASSQAPTSGGARFTSTDTQYF
D: TRBD1; V: TRBV7-6; size: .; J: TRBJ2-7; DNA: TGTGCCAGCAGCTCACAGGGGTACGAGCAGTACTTC; CDR3: CASSSQGYEQYF
D: TRBD1; V: TRBV2; size: .; J: TRBJ1-2; DNA: TGTGCCAGCGTCGCAGGGGGCTATGGCTACACCTTC; CDR3: CASVAGGYGYTF
D: TRBD2; V: TRBV9; size: .; J: TRBJ2-2; DNA: TGTGCCAGCGAGCGGGGGGGCTACACCGGGGAGCTGTTTTTT; CDR3: CASERGGYTGELFF